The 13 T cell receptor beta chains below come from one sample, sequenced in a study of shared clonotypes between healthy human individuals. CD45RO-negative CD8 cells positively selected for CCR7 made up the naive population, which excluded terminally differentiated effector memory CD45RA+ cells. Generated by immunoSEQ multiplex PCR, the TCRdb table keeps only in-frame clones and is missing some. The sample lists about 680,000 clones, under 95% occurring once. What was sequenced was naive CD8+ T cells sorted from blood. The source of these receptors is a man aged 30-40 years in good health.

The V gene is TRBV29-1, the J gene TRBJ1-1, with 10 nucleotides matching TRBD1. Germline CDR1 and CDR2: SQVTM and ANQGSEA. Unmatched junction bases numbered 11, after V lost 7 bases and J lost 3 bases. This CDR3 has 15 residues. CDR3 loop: CSAKNPTGGHTEAFF. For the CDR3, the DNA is TGCAGCGCCAAGAACCCGACAGGGGGCCACACTGAAGCTTTCTTT.

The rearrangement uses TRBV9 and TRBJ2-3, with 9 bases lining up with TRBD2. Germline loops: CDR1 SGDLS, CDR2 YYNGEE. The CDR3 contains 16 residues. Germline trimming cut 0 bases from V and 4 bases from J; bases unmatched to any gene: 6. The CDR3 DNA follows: TGTGCCAGCAGCGTAGGCGTAGCGGGAGAGGCAGATACGCAGTATTTT. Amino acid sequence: CASSVGVAGEADTQYF.

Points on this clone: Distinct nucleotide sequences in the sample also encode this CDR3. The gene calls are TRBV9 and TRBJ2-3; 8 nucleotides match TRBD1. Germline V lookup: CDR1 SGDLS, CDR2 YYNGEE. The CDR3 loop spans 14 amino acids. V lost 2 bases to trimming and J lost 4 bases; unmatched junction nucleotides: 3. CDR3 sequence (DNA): TGTGCCAGCAGCGTTTCAGGGGGCGCAGATACGCAGTATTTT. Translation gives CASSVSGGADTQYF.

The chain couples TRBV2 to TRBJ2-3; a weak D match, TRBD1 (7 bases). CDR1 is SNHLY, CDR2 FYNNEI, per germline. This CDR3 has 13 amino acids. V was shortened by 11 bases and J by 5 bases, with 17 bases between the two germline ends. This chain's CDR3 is CAEGAGLRDTQYF. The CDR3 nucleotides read TGTGCCGAGGGGGCGGGATTGAGAGATACGCAGTATTTT.

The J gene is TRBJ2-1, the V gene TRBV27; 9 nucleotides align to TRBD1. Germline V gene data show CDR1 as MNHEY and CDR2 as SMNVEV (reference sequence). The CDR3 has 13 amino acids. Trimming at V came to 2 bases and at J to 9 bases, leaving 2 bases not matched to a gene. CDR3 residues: CASSLGTGIEQFF. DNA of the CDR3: TGTGCCAGCAGTTTAGGGACAGGGATTGAGCAGTTCTTC.

CDR3 DNA: TGTGCCAGCAGATCCTTCACAGATACGCAGTATTTT. Its protein product is CASRSFTDTQYF. The J gene is TRBJ2-3, the V gene TRBV11-2; D uncertain. The CDR3 runs 12 residues. The germline V and J ends were trimmed by 6 bases and 2 bases, with 6 bases remaining between them. Germline V gives CDR1 SGHAT, CDR2 FQNNGV.

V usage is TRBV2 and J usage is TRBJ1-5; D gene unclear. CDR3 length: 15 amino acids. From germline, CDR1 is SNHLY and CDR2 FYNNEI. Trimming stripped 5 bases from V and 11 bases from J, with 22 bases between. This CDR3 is CASSFGVATPEAQHF. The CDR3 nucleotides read TGTGCCAGCAGTTTCGGAGTAGCCACCCCCGAGGCCCAGCATTTT.

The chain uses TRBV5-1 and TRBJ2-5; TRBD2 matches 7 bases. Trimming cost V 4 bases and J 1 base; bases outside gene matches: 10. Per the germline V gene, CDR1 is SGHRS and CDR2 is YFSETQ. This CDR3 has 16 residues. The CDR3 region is CASSQESSGGQETQYF. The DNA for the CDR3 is TGCGCCAGCAGCCAGGAATCTAGCGGAGGCCAAGAGACCCAGTACTTC.

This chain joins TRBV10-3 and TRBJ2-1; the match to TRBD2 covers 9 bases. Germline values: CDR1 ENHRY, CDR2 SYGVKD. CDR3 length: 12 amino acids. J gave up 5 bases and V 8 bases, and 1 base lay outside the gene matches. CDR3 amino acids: CAISSGNNEQFF. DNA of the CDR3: TGTGCCATCTCTAGCGGGAACAATGAGCAGTTCTTC.

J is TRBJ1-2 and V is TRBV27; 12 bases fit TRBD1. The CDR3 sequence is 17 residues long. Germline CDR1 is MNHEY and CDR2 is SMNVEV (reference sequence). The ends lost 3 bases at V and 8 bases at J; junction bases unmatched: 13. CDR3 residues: CASSLLGTGGALRGYTF. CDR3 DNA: TGTGCCAGCAGTTTGTTAGGGACAGGGGGCGCCTTGAGGGGCTACACCTTC.

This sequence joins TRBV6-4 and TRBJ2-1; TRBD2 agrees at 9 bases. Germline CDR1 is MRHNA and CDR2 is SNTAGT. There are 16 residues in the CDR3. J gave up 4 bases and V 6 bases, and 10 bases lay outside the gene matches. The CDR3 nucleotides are TGTGCCAGCAGCCGATTAGCGGGAGCCGGGTACAATGAGCAGTTCTTC. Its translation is CASSRLAGAGYNEQFF.

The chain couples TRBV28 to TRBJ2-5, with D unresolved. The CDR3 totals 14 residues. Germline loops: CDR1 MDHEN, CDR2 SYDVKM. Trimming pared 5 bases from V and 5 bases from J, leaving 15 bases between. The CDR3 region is CASSNSKHAETQYF. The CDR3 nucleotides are TGTGCCAGCAGTAACTCCAAGCACGCGGAGACCCAGTACTTC.

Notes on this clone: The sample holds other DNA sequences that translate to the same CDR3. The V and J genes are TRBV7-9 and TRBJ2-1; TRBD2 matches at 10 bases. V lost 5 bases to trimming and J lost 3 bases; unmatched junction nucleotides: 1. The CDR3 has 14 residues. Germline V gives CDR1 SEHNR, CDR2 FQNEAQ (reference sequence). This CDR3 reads CASSPSGSYNEQFF. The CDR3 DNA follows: TGTGCCAGCAGCCCTAGCGGGAGCTACAATGAGCAGTTCTTC.